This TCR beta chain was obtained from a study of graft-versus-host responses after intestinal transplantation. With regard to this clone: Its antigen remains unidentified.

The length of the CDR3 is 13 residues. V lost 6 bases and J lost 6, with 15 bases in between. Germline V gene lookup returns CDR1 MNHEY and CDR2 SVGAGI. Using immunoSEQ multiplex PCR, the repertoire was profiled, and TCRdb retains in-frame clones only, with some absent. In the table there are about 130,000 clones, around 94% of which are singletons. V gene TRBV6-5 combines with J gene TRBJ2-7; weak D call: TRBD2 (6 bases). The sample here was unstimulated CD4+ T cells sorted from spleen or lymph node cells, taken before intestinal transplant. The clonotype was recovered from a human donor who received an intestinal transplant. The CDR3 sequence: CASRVAGYSEQYF. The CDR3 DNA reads TGTGCCAGCAGAGTCGCGGGGTATTCCGAGCAGTACTTC.